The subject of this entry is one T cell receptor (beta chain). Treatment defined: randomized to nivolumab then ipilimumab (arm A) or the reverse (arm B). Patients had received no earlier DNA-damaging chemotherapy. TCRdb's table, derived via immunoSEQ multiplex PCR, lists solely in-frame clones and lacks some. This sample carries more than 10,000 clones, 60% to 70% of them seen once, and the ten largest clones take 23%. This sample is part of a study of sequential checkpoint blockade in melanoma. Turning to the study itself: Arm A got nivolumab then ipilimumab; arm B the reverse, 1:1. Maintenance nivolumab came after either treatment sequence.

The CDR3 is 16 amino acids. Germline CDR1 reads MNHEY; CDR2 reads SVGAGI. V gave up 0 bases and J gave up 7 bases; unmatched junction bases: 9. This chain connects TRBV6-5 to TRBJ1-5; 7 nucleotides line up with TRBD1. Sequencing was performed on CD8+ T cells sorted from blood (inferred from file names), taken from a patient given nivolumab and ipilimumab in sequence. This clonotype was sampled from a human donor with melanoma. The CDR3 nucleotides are TGTGCCAGCAGTTACTCGAAAAGGGGGCATGGGCAGCCCCAGCATTTT. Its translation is CASSYSKRGHGQPQHF.